This TCR beta chain appears in the sequencing data of a study of vaccination effects on CD4 cells after COVID-19. Study in general: ViraFEST expansion of antigen-specific CD4+ T cells with viral peptide pools preceded sequencing.

About this clone: What it binds is not known.

Overall study findings and caveats: Both infection-induced and vaccine-induced clones contracted markedly at late post-vaccination timepoints. Missing from the study were early post-infection timepoints, and its convalescent patients were few.

Having been cultured for 10 days, the cells underwent CD4+ T cell isolation. By PCR, the person was confirmed to have had SARS-CoV-2 infection between March and December 2020. Method: immunoSEQ multiplex PCR; TCRdb's copy keeps in-frame clones and lacks some. The data contain about 51,000 clones, approximately 74% of them singletons. The sequence came from a human donor who had a prior SARS-CoV-2 infection. Sequences were derived from CD4+ T cells from PBMCs cultured without peptide, sampled before COVID-19 vaccination.

CDR3 DNA sequence: TGTGCCAGCAGTTTCGACAGGGGCATTCAGTACTTC. Protein product: CASSFDRGIQYF. The V gene is TRBV2, the J gene TRBJ2-4; 8 bases fit TRBD1. This CDR3 is 12 amino acids long. The junction had 3 bases not matched to a gene; V was cut back by 5 bases and J by 9 bases. Germline V lookup: CDR1 SNHLY, CDR2 FYNNEI.